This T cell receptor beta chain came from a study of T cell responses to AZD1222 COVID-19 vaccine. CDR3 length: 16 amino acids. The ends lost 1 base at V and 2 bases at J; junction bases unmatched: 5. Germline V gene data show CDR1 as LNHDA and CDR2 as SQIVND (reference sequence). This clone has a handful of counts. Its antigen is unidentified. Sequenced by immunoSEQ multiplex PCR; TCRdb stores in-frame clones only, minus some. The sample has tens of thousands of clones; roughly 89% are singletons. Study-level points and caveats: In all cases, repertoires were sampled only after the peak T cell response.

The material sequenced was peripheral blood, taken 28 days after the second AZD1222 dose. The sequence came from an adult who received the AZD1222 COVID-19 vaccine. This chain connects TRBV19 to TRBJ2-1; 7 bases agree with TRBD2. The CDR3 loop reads CASSIVGGSPYNEQFF. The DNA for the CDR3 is TGTGCCAGTAGTATAGTGGGCGGGAGCCCCTACAATGAGCAGTTCTTC. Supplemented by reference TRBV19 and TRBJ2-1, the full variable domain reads DGGITQSPKYLFRKEGQNVTLSCEQNLNHDAMYWYRQDPGQGLRLIYYSQIVNDFQKGDIAEGYSVSREKKESFPLTVTSAQKNPTAFYLCASSIVGGSPYNEQFFGPGTRLTVL.